The 21 T cell receptor beta chains below all came from one sample that was sequenced in a study of CD8+CD57+ T cells in acquired aplastic anemia. The TCR beta profiling, which covered VDJ combination and CDR3 sequence, was carried out using genomic DNA as the template. A single record per CDR3 protein comes from TCRdb applying MiXCR to the reads. Of under 150,000 distinct CDR3 sequences listed, 30% to 45% are singletons. For sequencing, patients were chosen who had shown expansion of CD8+CD57+ cells by flow cytometry. The sample taken for sequencing was sorted CD4+, CD8+, or CD8+CD57+ T cells (not recorded which) from PBMCs. The source is a human donor with aplastic anemia.

The chain combines TRBV18 with TRBJ2-7; TRBD1 might be the D (6 bases). The germline V and J ends were trimmed by 6 bases and 1 base, with 13 bases remaining between them. The germline CDR1 and CDR2 sequences are KGHSH and LQKENI. The CDR3 contains 14 residues. CDR3 residues: CASSTLGQSYEQYF. DNA for the CDR3: TGTGCCAGCTCTACACTCGGACAGTCCTACGAGCAGTACTTC.

Turning to this clonotype: A much larger clone sits a single nucleotide away, making a read error possible. V and J are TRBV7-8 and TRBJ1-5; the match to TRBD1 covers 7 bases. V lost 3 bases, J lost 6 bases, and 5 bases stayed unmatched. Germline assignment: CDR1 SGHVS and CDR2 FQNEAQ. This CDR3 contains 14 residues. DNA of the CDR3: TGTGCCAGCAGCTTGGAACCAGGGGGTCAGCCCCAGCATTTT. It translates to CASSLEPGGQPQHF.

This clonotype was observed at least ten times. This chain connects TRBV20-1 to TRBJ2-3; TRBD2 is a possible D gene (6 bases). Trimming cost V 1 base and J 2 bases, with 13 bases left between them. CDR3 length: 15 residues. Germline V gives CDR1 DFQATT, CDR2 SNEGSKA (reference sequence). In nucleotides, the CDR3 is TGCAGTGCTAGAGTGGGGCGCGGGGTCACAGATACGCAGTATTTT. It encodes CSARVGRGVTDTQYF.

This clonotype was seen a handful of times. It may be a read error: a sequence one base away is much more abundant. CDR3 nucleotides: TGTGCCAGCAGTGCCCTCAGTCAGGGGGCGCGACTCGGGCAGTACTTC. Amino acid sequence: CASSALSQGARLGQYF. The J gene is TRBJ2-7, the V gene TRBV6-1; 8 bases fit TRBD1. This CDR3 comprises 16 residues. Germline V gene lookup returns CDR1 MNHNS and CDR2 SASEGT. V dropped 4 bases and J dropped 9; count of bases not matched to a gene: 17.

This rearrangement joins TRBV6-2 or TRBV6-3 to TRBJ1-1, with D possibly TRBD1 on 5 matching bases. There are 15 residues in the CDR3. Germline CDR1 MNHEY, CDR2 SVGEGT. V was clipped by 6 bases and J by 5 bases, with 19 bases between them. Here the CDR3 DNA reads TGTGCCAGCAGCTACAAGACAGCCGAACGGACTGAAGCTTTCTTT. Translation gives CASSYKTAERTEAFF.

This clonotype was seen at least ten times. The rearrangement joins TRBV20-1 to TRBJ2-2, with D uncertain. This CDR3 is built from 13 residues. The germline CDR1 and CDR2 sequences are DFQATT and SNEGSKA (reference sequence). V lost 4 bases and J 3 bases, leaving 9 bases between the germline ends. CDR3 loop: CSAKPYHTGELFF. CDR3 DNA: TGCAGTGCTAAACCTTACCACACCGGGGAGCTGTTTTTT.

The V call is TRBV30, the J call TRBJ1-2, with no clear D. This CDR3 spans 15 amino acids. The germline gives CDR1 GTSNPN, CDR2 SVGIG (reference sequence). Trimming stripped 2 bases from V and 0 bases from J, with 13 bases between. As DNA, the CDR3 is TGTGCCTGGAGTACTCAATGGACGGCTAACTATGGCTACACCTTC. Protein: CAWSTQWTANYGYTF. Supplemented by reference TRBV30 and TRBJ1-2, the full variable domain reads SQTIHQWPATLVQPVGSPLSLECTVEGTSNPNLYWYRQAAGRGLQLLFYSVGIGQISSEVPQNLSASRPQDRQFILSSKKLLLSDSGFYLCAWSTQWTANYGYTFGSGTRLTVV.

There are many counts of this clonotype. CDR3 sequence (DNA): TGTGCCAGCACCAAAGGGGGATGGAACACTGAAGCTTTCTTT. Protein: CASTKGGWNTEAFF. This chain links TRBV6-1 with TRBJ1-1; weak D call: TRBD1 (6 bases). Germline V CDR1 and CDR2: MNHNS, SASEGT. The CDR3 consists of 14 residues. V was shortened by 7 bases and J by 1 base, with 13 bases between the two germline ends.

As regards this clonotype: A much larger clone lies one base from this, so it may be a read error. The genes are TRBV5-4 and TRBJ2-1, with a weak D call TRBD2 (6 bases). In germline, CDR1 is SGHNT, CDR2 YYREEE (reference sequence). Trimming shortened V by 0 bases and J by 8 bases, and 18 bases separated the two germline ends. The CDR3 length is 16 residues. The CDR3 DNA reads TGTGCCAGCAGCTTGGACGGCGGGGTATCGAGTGATGAGCAGTTCTTC. Its translation is CASSLDGGVSSDEQFF.

A word on this clonotype: A much more abundant neighbour one base away suggests this may be a read error. J is TRBJ2-5 and V is TRBV3-1; D is unclear. The CDR3 contains 14 residues. Germline loops: CDR1 LGHDT, CDR2 YNNKEL (reference sequence). V lost 1 base and J 7 bases, leaving 13 bases between the germline ends. CDR3 protein: CASSQVLAGGTQYF. CDR3 coding DNA: TGTGCCAGCAGCCAAGTTTTAGCCGGTGGGACCCAGTACTTC.

This clonotype was picked up many times. The chain is built from TRBV5-6 and TRBJ1-1; D uncertain. The CDR3 is 14 amino acids. Trimming left V 5 bases short and J 2 bases short, with 13 bases between. Germline V lookup: CDR1 SGHDT, CDR2 YYEEEE. The CDR3 here is CASSLGLRNTEAFF. CDR3 sequence (DNA): TGTGCCAGCAGTCTGGGCCTTAGAAACACTGAAGCTTTCTTT.

A word on this clonotype: A single base separates this from a much larger clone, so it may be a read error. V and J are TRBV7-8 and TRBJ2-5; D is undetermined. Trimming took 5 bases from V and 0 from J, leaving 22 bases between them. The CDR3 sequence is 18 residues long. Germline CDR1 and CDR2: SGHVS and FQNEAQ. The CDR3 region is CASSPRFSNPFNQETQYF. The CDR3 region has the DNA TGTGCCAGCAGCCCTAGATTCTCGAACCCCTTTAACCAAGAGACCCAGTACTTC. Complete variable domain (other parts from reference TRBV7-8 and TRBJ2-5): GAGVSQSPRYKVAKRGQDVALRCDPISGHVSLFWYQQALGQGPEFLTYFQNEAQLDKSGLPSDRFFAERPEGSVSTLKIQRTQQEDSAVYLCASSPRFSNPFNQETQYFGPGTRLLVL.

This clonotype has a count of ten or more. J is TRBJ1-1 and V is TRBV20-1, with D possibly matching TRBD1 (5 bases). Trimming shortened V by 6 bases and J by 11 bases, and 19 bases separated the two germline ends. CDR3 length: 12 residues. Germline CDR1 and CDR2: DFQATT and SNEGSKA (reference sequence). The CDR3 sequence is CSARLGDSDAFF. The CDR3 DNA sequence: TGCAGTGCCAGGCTCGGGGACTCGGACGCTTTCTTT.

On this clonotype: Sequence at one end of the junction differs from germline and may be a read error. This sequence joins TRBV20-1 and TRBJ1-5; TRBD1 might be the D (6 bases). The CDR3 consists of 10 residues. CDR1 and CDR2 (germline): DFQATT, SNEGSKA (reference sequence). The CDR3 sequence: CSAGRGPQRF. DNA for the CDR3: TGCAGTGCTGGGCGGGGGCCCCAGCGTTTT.

Regarding this clonotype: An end of the junction does not agree with germline; a read error may underlie this. The chain carries TRBV12-3 or TRBV12-4 and TRBJ1-1; TRBD1 is a possible D gene (6 bases). The CDR3 extends over 14 amino acids. The CDR3, as DNA: TGTCCCAGCACCAGCCGGGGGCCGAACACTGAAGCTTTCTTT. Protein sequence: CPSTSRGPNTEAFF.

Ten or more counts support this clonotype. This CDR3 is CASSLGEQFF. DNA of the CDR3: TGTGCCAGCAGCTTAGGAGAGCAGTTCTTC. This chain joins TRBV7-9 and TRBJ2-1; the D is unclear. V lost 1 base, J lost 10 bases, and 2 bases lay in between. The CDR3 totals 10 residues. CDR1 SEHNR and CDR2 FQNEAQ come from the germline V gene (reference sequence).

The chain carries TRBV19 and TRBJ1-2; no firm D call. The germline CDR1 and CDR2 sequences are LNHDA and SQIVND (reference sequence). The CDR3 covers 14 residues. V lost 7 bases to trimming and J lost 2 bases, with 14 bases between them. CDR3 loop: CASNPAGRNYGYTF. The DNA of the CDR3 is TGTGCCAGTAACCCGGCGGGCAGGAACTATGGCTACACCTTC. Full variable domain (missing parts from reference TRBV19 and TRBJ1-2): DGGITQSPKYLFRKEGQNVTLSCEQNLNHDAMYWYRQDPGQGLRLIYYSQIVNDFQKGDIAEGYSVSREKKESFPLTVTSAQKNPTAFYLCASNPAGRNYGYTFGSGTRLTVV.

The chain couples TRBV3-1 to TRBJ1-2; D unclear. The V gene lost 4 bases and the J gene lost 6 bases, with 12 bases spanning the gap. Germline lookup yields CDR1 LGHDT and CDR2 YNNKEL (reference sequence). This CDR3 comprises 13 residues. CDR3 coding DNA: TGTGCCAGCAGCCCGTCCTTTTCGCATGGCTACACCTTC. This gives the protein CASSPSFSHGYTF.

At least ten counts were recorded for this clonotype. V is TRBV29-1 and J is TRBJ1-4; 9 nucleotides line up with TRBD1. The J segment lost 5 bases and the V segment lost 5 bases, leaving 3 bases of the junction unmatched. The CDR3 sequence is 13 residues long. Germline V gene sequence: CDR1 SQVTM, CDR2 ANQGSEA. The CDR3 DNA sequence: TGCAGCGTTTCCGGGACAGGGAATGAAAAACTGTTTTTT. Amino acid sequence: CSVSGTGNEKLFF.

This clonotype was observed many times. V is TRBV4-2 and J is TRBJ2-3; 8 bases are shared with TRBD2. J gave up 6 bases and V 4 bases, and 12 bases lay outside the gene matches. CDR1 is LGHNA, CDR2 YNFKEQ, per germline. The CDR3 length is 16 residues. The CDR3 DNA reads as TGTGCCAGCAGCCGTTCATCGCGGGGGGCTGGGGATACGCAGTATTTT. It codes for CASSRSSRGAGDTQYF.

Comment on this clonotype: Likely a read error: the CDR3 ends without its conserved phenylalanine or tryptophan. This chain joins TRBV7-2 and TRBJ1-5, with D possibly being TRBD1 (5 bases). V was cut by 5 bases and J by 4 bases, with 12 bases left in between. Germline assignment: CDR1 SGHTA and CDR2 FQGNSA. The length of the CDR3 is 14 residues. This chain's CDR3 is CASSPGQLNQPQHL. CDR3 DNA: TGTGCCAGCAGCCCGGGGCAGCTTAATCAGCCCCAGCATCTT.